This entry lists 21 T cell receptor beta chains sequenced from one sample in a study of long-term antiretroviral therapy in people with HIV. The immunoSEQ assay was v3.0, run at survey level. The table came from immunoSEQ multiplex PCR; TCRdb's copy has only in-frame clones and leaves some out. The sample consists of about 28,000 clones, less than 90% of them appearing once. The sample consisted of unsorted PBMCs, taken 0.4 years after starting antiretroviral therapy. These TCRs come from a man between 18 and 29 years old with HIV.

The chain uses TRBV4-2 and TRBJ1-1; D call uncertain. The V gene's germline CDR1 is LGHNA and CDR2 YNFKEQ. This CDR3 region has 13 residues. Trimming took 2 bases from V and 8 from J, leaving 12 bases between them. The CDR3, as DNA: TGTGCCAGCAGCCAAACTGAGGCCCCCGAAGCTTTCTTT. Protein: CASSQTEAPEAFF.

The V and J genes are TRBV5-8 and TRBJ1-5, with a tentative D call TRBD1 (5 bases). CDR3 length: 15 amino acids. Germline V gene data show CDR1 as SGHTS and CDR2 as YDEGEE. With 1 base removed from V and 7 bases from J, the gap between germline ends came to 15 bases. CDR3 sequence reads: CASSLLAGSVQPQHF. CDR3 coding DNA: TGTGCCAGCAGCTTGTTAGCAGGGTCAGTACAGCCCCAGCATTTT.

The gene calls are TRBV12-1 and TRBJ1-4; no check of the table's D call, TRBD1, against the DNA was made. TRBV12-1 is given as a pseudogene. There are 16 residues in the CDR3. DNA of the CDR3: TGTGCCAGCAGCTTTTCAAGGGACATTCGTAATGAAAAACTGTTTTTT. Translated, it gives CASSFSRDIRNEKLFF.

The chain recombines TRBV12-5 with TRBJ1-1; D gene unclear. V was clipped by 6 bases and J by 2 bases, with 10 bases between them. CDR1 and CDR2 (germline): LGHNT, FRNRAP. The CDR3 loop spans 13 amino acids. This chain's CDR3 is CASGRGLNTEAFF. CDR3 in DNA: TGTGCTAGTGGCCGCGGACTAAACACTGAAGCTTTCTTT.

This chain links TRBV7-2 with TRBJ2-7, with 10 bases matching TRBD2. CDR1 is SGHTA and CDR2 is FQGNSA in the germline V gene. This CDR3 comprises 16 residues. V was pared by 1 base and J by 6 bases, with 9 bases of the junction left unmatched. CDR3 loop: CASSLGPSGGRFEQYF. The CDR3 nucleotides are TGTGCCAGCAGCTTAGGACCTAGCGGGGGCCGTTTCGAGCAGTACTTC.

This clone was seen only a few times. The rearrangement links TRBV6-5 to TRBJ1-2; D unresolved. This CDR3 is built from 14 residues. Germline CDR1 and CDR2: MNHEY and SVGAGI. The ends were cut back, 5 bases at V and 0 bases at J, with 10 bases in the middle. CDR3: CASSRSVANYGYTF. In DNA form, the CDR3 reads TGTGCCAGCAGTCGCAGCGTAGCTAACTATGGCTACACCTTC.

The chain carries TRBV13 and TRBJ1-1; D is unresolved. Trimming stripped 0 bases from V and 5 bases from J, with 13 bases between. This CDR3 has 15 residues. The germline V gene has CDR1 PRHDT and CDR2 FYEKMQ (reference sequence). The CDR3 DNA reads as TGTGCCAGCAGCTTAGGCGTTCGGAGGGAAACTGAAGCTTTCTTT. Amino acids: CASSLGVRRETEAFF.

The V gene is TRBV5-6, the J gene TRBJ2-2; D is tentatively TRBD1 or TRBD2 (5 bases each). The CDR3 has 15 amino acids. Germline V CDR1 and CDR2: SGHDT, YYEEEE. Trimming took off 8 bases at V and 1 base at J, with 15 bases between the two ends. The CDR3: CASSEGTENTGELFF. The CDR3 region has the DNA TGTGCCAGTTCTGAGGGGACGGAGAACACCGGGGAGCTGTTTTTT. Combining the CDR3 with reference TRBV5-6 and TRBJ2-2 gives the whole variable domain DAGVTQSPTHLIKTRGQQVTLRCSPKSGHDTVSWYQQALGQGPQFIFQYYEEEERQRGNFPDRFSGHQFPNYSSELNVNALLLGDSALYLCASSEGTENTGELFFGEGSRLTVL.

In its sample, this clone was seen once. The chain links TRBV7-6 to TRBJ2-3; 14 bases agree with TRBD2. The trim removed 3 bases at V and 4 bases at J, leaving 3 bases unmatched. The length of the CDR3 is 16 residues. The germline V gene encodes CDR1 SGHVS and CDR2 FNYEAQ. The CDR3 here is CASSFGTSGSADTQYF. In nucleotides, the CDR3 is TGTGCCAGCAGCTTCGGGACTAGCGGGAGCGCAGATACGCAGTATTTT.

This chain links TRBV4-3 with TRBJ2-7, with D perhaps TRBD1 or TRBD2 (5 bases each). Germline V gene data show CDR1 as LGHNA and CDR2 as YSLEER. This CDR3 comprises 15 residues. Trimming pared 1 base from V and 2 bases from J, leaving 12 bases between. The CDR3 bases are TGCGCCAGCAGCCAAGTTTACGAGGGGACCTACGAGCAGTACTTC. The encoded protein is CASSQVYEGTYEQYF.

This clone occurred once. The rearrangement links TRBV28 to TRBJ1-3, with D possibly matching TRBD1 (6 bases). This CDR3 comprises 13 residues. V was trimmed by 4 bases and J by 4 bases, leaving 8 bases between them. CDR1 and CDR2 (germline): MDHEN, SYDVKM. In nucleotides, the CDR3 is TGTGCCAGCAGTTCCCAGGGGGGAAACACCATATATTTT. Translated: CASSSQGGNTIYF.

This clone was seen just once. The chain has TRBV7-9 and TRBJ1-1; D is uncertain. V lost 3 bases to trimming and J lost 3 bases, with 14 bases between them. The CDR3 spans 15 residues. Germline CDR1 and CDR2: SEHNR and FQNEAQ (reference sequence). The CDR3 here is CASSLGRGSDTEAFF. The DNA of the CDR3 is TGTGCCAGCAGCTTGGGCCGGGGATCCGACACTGAAGCTTTCTTT.

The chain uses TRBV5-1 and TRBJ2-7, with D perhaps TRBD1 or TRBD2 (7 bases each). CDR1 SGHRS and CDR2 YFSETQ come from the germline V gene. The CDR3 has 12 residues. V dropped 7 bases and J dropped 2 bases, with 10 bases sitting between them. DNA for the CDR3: TGCGCCAGCTCAGGGGGGGCCTACGAGCAGTACTTC. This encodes CASSGGAYEQYF.

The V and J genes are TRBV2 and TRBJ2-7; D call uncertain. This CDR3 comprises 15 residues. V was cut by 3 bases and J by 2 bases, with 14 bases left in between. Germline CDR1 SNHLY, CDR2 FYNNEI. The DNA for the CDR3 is TGTGCCAGCAGTGACGAGTCTAGTCGACCCTACGAGCAGTACTTC. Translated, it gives CASSDESSRPYEQYF.

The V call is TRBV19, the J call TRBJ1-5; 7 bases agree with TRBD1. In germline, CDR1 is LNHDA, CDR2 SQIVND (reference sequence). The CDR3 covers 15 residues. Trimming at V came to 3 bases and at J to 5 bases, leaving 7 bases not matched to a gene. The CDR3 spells CASSIDREEDQPQHF. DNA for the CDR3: TGTGCCAGTAGTATCGACAGGGAGGAGGATCAGCCCCAGCATTTT. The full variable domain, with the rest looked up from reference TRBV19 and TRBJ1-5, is DGGITQSPKYLFRKEGQNVTLSCEQNLNHDAMYWYRQDPGQGLRLIYYSQIVNDFQKGDIAEGYSVSREKKESFPLTVTSAQKNPTAFYLCASSIDREEDQPQHFGDGTRLSIL.

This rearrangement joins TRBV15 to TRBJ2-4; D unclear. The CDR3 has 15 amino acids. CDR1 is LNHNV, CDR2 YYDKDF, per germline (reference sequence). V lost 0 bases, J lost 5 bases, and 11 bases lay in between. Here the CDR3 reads CATSRDLREENIQYF. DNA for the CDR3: TGTGCCACCAGCAGAGATCTAAGAGAGGAAAACATTCAGTACTTC. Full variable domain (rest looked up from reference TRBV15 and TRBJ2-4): DAMVIQNPRYQVTQFGKPVTLSCSQTLNHNVMYWYQQKSSQAPKLLFHYYDKDFNNEADTPDNFQSRRPNTSFCFLDIRSPGLGDTAMYLCATSRDLREENIQYFGAGTRLSVL.

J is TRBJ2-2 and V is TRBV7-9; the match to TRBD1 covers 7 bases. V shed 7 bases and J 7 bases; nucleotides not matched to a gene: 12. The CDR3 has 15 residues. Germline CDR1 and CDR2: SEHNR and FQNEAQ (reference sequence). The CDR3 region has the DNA TGTGCCAGCACCTACAGGGCAGGGGGAAGCGGGGAGCTGTTTTTT. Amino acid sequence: CASTYRAGGSGELFF. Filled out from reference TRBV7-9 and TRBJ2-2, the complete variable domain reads DTGVSQNPRHKITKRGQNVTFRCDPISEHNRLYWYRQTLGQGPEFLTYFQNEAQLEKSRLLSDRFSAERPKGSFSTLEIQRTEQGDSAMYLCASTYRAGGSGELFFGEGSRLTVL.

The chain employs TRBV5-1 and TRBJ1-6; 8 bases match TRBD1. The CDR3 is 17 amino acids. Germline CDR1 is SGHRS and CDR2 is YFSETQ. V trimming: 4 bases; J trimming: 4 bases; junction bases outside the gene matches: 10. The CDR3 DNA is TGCGCCAGCAGCCCGAGGGACAGGAAGGAGTATAATTCACCCCTCCACTTT. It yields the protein CASSPRDRKEYNSPLHF.

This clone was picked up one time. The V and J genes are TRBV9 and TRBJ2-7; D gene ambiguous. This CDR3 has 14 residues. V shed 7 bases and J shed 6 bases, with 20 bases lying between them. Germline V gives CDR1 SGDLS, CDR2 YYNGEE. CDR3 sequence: CASSPSPTPFEQYF. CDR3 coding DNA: TGTGCCAGCTCCCCCTCCCCGACCCCCTTCGAGCAGTACTTC. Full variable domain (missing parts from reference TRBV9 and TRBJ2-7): DSGVTQTPKHLITATGQRVTLRCSPRSGDLSVYWYQQSLDQGLQFLIQYYNGEERAKGNILERFSAQQFPDLHSELNLSSLELGDSALYFCASSPSPTPFEQYFGPGTRLTVT.

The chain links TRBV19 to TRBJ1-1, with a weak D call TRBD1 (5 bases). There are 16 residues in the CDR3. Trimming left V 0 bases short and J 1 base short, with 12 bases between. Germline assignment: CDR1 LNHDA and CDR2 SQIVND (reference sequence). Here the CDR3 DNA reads TGTGCCAGTAGTATAGATCGAGAGGGACCGAACACTGAAGCTTTCTTT. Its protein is CASSIDREGPNTEAFF.

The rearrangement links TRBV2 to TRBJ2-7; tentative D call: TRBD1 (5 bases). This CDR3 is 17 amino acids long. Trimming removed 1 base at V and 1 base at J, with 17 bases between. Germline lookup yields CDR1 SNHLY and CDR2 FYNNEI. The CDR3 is CASSEGVRASNSYEQYF. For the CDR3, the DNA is TGTGCCAGCAGTGAAGGGGTCAGGGCCTCGAATTCCTACGAGCAGTACTTC.